Here is one T cell receptor beta chain with its context. As originally analysed: Reference gene primers were amplified, and this amplification served to estimate nucleated cell counts. TCRdb's copy holds only in-frame clones and misses some; the assay was immunoSEQ multiplex PCR. That table gives V, J and clone size, and the DNA gave D and trimming. Of 70,000 or so clones listed, around 80% were seen once; the top ten hold under 3%. These data come from a study of blood T cell repertoires in COVID-19. At the level of the study: From T cells, B-cell-depleted T cells, or PBMCs came the material, which was cDNA or gDNA.

The CDR3 is 15 residues long. Germline CDR1 is SGHAT and CDR2 is FQNNGV. With V trimmed by 5 bases and J by 0 bases, 4 bases remained unmatched. The chain links TRBV11-2 to TRBJ2-7, with TRBD2 matching 10 bases. Sequencing was carried out using peripheral blood. This TCR derives from a man aged 80 or over with active or convalescent COVID-19. CDR3 region: CASSTTSGPSYEQYF. In DNA form, the CDR3 reads TGTGCCAGCAGCACGACTAGCGGGCCCTCCTACGAGCAGTACTTC.